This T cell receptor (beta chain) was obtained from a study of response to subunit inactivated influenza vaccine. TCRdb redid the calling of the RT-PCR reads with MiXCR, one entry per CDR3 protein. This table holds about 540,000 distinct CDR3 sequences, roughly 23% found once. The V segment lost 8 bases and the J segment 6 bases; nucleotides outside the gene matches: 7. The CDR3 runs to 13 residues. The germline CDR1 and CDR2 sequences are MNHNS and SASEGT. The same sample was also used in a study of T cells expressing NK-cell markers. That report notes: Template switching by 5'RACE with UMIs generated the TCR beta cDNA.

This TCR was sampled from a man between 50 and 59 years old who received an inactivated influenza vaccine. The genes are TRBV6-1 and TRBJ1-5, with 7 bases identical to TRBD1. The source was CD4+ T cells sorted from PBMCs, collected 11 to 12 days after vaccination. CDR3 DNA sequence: TGTGCCAGCTCGACAGGGCGCTTTCAGCCCCAGCATTTT. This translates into CASSTGRFQPQHF.